The rows below give T cell receptor beta chains drawn from one sample of a study of beta chain features in type 1 diabetes. Generated by immunoSEQ multiplex PCR, the TCRdb table keeps only in-frame clones and is missing some. The sample lists almost 350,000 clones, approximately 9.7% occurring once. The specimen was central memory CD4+ T cells from blood. These receptors were collected from a man between 25 and 39 years old with type 1 diabetes. CDR3s leave out the opening cysteine and the closing phenylalanine or tryptophan. The order of the fields is J gene, V gene, D gene, CDR3 protein. A D gene is named only where the DNA matches it firmly.

>TRBJ1-2|TRBV7-2|.
ASSLRLVGSGYT
>TRBJ2-1|TRBV7-2|.
ASSPRLGGNEQF
>TRBJ1-1|TRBV4-3|.
ASSPAGGTEAF
>TRBJ1-6|TRBV7-2|TRBD1
ASSFITGGTDSPLH
>TRBJ1-3|TRBV28|.
ASSLPDNSGNTIY
>TRBJ1-1|TRBV7-9|.
ASILDREAF
>TRBJ2-3|TRBV7-2|TRBD2
ATQLAGGTDTQY
>TRBJ2-1|TRBV14|.
ASSQGGIEQF
>TRBJ1-2|TRBV2|.
ASNGQGNNYGYT
>TRBJ2-3|TRBV6-5|TRBD2
ASASSGGATQY
>TRBJ2-5|TRBV21-1|.
ASSKSRTGGWETQY
>TRBJ2-2|TRBV5-1|.
ASSLQSPLNTGELF
>TRBJ1-3|TRBV9|.
ASSVGSGNTIY
>TRBJ1-5|TRBV9|.
ASSVAGGSNQPQH
>TRBJ2-7|TRBV18|.
ASSSTGNEQY
>TRBJ2-5|TRBV28|TRBD1
ASSRRTGETQY